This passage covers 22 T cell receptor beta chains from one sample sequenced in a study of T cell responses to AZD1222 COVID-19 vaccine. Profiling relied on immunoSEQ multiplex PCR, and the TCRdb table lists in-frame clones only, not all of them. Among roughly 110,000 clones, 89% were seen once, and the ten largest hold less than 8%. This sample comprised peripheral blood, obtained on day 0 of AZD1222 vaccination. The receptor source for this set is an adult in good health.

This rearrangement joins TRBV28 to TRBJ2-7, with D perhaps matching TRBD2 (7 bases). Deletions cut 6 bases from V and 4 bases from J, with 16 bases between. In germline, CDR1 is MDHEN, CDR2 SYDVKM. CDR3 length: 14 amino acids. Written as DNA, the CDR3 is TGTGCCAGCAGCCGACTAGGGGGGGGTTACGAGCAGTACTTC. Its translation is CASSRLGGGYEQYF. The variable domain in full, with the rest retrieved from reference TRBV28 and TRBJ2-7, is DVKVTQSSRYLVKRTGEKVFLECVQDMDHENMFWYRQDPGLGLRLIYFSYDVKMKEKGDIPEGYSVSREKKERFSLILESASTNQTSMYLCASSRLGGGYEQYFGPGTRLTVT.

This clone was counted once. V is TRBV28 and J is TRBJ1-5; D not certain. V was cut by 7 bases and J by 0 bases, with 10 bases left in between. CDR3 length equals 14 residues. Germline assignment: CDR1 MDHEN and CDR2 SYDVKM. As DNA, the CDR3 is TGTGCCAGCACCAATAACCTTAGCAATCAGCCCCAGCATTTT. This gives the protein CASTNNLSNQPQHF.

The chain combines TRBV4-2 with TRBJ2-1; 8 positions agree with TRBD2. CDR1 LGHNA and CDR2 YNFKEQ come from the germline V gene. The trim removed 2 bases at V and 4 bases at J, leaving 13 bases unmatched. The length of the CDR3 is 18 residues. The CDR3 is CASSQTPGLGLAYNEQFF. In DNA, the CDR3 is TGTGCCAGCAGCCAAACACCGGGACTAGGGCTTGCGTACAATGAGCAGTTCTTC.

CDR3 protein: CATSREGGRTSYEQYF. CDR3 bases: TGTGCCACCAGCAGAGAAGGGGGGAGGACATCCTACGAGCAGTACTTC. V is TRBV15 and J is TRBJ2-7, with D possibly being TRBD1 or TRBD2 (6 bases each). Trimming left V 0 bases short and J 1 base short, with 13 bases between. The germline gives CDR1 LNHNV, CDR2 YYDKDF (reference sequence). The CDR3 is 16 residues long.

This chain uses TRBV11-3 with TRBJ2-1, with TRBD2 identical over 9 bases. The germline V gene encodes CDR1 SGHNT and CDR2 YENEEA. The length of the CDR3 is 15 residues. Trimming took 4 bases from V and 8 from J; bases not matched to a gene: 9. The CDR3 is CASSSGVSGGYEQFF. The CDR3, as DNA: TGTGCCAGCAGCTCAGGGGTTAGCGGGGGTTATGAGCAGTTCTTC.

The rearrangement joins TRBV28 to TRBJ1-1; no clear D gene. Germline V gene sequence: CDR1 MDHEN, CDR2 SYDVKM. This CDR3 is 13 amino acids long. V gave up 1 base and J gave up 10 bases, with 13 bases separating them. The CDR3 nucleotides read TGTGCCAGCAGTTTATCCGACCACGGGAGAGCTTTCTTT. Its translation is CASSLSDHGRAFF.

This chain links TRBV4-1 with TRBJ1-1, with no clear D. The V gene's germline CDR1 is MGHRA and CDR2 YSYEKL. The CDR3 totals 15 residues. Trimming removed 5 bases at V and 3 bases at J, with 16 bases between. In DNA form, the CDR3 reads TGCGCCAGCAGCTTTCGACCGGTCCTAGACACTGAAGCTTTCTTT. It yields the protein CASSFRPVLDTEAFF.

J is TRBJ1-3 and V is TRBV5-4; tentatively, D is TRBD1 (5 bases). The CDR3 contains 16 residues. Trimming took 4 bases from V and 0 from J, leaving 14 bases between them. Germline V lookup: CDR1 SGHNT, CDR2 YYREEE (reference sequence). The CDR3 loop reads CASSNRDGISGNTIYF. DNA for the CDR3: TGTGCCAGCAGCAACCGGGACGGAATCTCTGGAAACACCATATATTTT.

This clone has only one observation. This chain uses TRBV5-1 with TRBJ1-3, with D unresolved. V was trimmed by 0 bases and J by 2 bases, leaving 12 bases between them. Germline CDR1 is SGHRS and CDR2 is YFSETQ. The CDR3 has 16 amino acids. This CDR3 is CASSLDRILPGNTIYF. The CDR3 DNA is TGCGCCAGCAGCTTGGATAGAATCTTGCCTGGAAACACCATATATTTT.

CDR3 nucleotide sequence: TGTGCCAGCAGCTTAGGGGGAGAGGAGCCCCAGCATTTT. Protein: CASSLGGEEPQHF. This rearrangement joins TRBV7-2 to TRBJ1-5; D ambiguous. This CDR3 comprises 13 residues. Germline V gene sequence: CDR1 SGHTA, CDR2 FQGNSA. Trimming stripped 1 base from V and 8 bases from J, with 9 bases between.

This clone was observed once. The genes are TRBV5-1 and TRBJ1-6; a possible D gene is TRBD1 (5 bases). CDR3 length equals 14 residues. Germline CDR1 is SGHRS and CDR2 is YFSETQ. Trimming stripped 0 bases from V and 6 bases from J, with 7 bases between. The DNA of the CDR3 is TGCGCCAGCAGCTTGGTCGGGGGTAATTCACCCCTCCACTTT. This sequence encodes CASSLVGGNSPLHF.

CDR3 coding DNA: TGTGCCAGCAGCTTAGGGCTAGACACTGAAGCTTTCTTT. It codes for CASSLGLDTEAFF. The V and J genes are TRBV7-6 and TRBJ1-1; D gene ambiguous. The CDR3 contains 13 residues. The germline V gene encodes CDR1 SGHVS and CDR2 FNYEAQ. V dropped 1 base and J dropped 3 bases, with 6 bases sitting between them.

The CDR3 DNA is TGTGCCAGCAGCTTGACCCCGGGACTAGCGGGAGTTGGTGAGCAGTTCTTC. Protein: CASSLTPGLAGVGEQFF. This rearrangement joins TRBV7-8 to TRBJ2-1; 14 positions match TRBD2. Trimming took 3 bases from V and 9 from J; bases not matched to a gene: 10. The CDR3 is 17 amino acids. Looked up from germline, CDR1 is SGHVS and CDR2 is FQNEAQ.

The CDR3 sequence: CASSQVTGGPEETQYF. CDR3 DNA: TGTGCCAGCAGCCAAGTGACGGGAGGGCCAGAAGAGACCCAGTACTTC. The chain carries TRBV14 and TRBJ2-5, with 8 bases lining up with TRBD2. V shed 1 base, J shed 3 bases, and the junction held 7 bases outside the gene matches. Germline loops: CDR1 SGHDN, CDR2 FVKESK. The CDR3 totals 16 residues.

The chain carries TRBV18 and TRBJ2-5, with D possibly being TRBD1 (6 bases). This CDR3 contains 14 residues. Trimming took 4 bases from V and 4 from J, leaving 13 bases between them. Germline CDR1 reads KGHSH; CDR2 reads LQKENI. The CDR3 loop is CASSRSGHRETQYF. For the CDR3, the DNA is TGTGCCAGCTCACGTTCGGGACACCGAGAGACCCAGTACTTC.

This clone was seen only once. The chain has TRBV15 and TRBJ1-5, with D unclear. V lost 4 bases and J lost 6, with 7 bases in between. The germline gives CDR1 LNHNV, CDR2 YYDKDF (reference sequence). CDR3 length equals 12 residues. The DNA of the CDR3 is TGTGCCACCAGCACACGCCTTCAGCCCCAGCATTTT. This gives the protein CATSTRLQPQHF.

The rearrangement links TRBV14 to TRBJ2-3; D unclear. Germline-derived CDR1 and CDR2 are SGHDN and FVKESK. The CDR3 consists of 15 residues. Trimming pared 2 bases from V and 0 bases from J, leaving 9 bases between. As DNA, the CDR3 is TGTGCCAGCAGCCAACAAATGGCTAGCACAGATACGCAGTATTTT. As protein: CASSQQMASTDTQYF.

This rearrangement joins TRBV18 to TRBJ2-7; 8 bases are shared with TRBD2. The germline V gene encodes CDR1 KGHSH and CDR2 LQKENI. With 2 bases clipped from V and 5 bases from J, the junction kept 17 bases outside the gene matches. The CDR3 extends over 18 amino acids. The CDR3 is CASSPYPQLAEGGHEQYF. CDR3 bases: TGTGCCAGCTCACCATATCCCCAACTAGCGGAGGGGGGCCACGAGCAGTACTTC.

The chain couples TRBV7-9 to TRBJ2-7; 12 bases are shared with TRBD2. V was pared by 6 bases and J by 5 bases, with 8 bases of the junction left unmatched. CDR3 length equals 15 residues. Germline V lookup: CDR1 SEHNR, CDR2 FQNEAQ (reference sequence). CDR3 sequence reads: CASSHRRLAGDEQYF. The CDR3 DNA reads TGTGCCAGCAGTCACCGACGACTAGCGGGAGACGAGCAGTACTTC.

This CDR3 reads CASSWEEKLFF. The DNA of the CDR3 is TGTGCCAGCAGCTGGGAGGAAAAACTGTTTTTT. The chain is built from TRBV5-5 and TRBJ1-4; D is ambiguous. The CDR3 is 11 amino acids. V was cut by 3 bases and J by 8 bases, with 5 bases left in between. The germline gives CDR1 SGHKS, CDR2 YYEKEE (reference sequence).

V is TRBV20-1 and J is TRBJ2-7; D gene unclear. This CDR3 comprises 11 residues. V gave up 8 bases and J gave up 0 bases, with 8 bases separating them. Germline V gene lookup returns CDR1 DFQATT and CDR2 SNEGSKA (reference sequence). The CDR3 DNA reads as TGCAGTACTATCAACTCCTACGAGCAGTACTTC. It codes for CSTINSYEQYF.

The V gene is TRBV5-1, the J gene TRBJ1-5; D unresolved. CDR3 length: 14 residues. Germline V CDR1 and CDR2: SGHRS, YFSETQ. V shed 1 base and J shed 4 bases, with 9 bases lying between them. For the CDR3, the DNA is TGCGCCAGCAGCTTGATGGGTTCGAATCAGCCCCAGCATTTT. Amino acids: CASSLMGSNQPQHF.